This entry is about one T cell receptor beta chain. Antigen specificity is unknown. This record belongs to a study of blood T cells in healthy people across ages. A sample-barcoded 5' primer and a J-beta primer mix were used in a second PCR of roughly 7 to 11 cycles. TCRdb re-called the 5' RACE reads with MiXCR, one entry per CDR3 protein. The sample carries over 1,300,000 distinct CDR3 sequences, approximately 59% recorded once. The donors, all healthy, were Caucasians living in Russia, aged roughly 6 to 100. Study-wide results and limits: Observed TCR beta diversity per million T cells went down as age went up. This fall followed a roughly linear course with age.

Specimen: blood. This TCR was recovered from a man aged 18 to 29 in good health.

This CDR3 reads CASSQDRGGGDTQYF. In DNA form, the CDR3 reads TGCGCCAGCAGCCAAGATAGGGGAGGGGGAGATACGCAGTATTTT. The rearrangement uses TRBV4-3 and TRBJ2-3, with a possible D match to TRBD2 (7 bases). Trimming removed 0 bases from V and 5 bases from J, with 12 bases in between. Per the germline V gene, CDR1 is LGHNA and CDR2 is YSLEER. The CDR3 contains 15 residues.